This entry lists 28 T cell receptor beta chains sequenced from one sample in a study of beta chain features in type 1 diabetes (dated by TCRdb to 2016 to 2019). The library was prepared using the immunoSEQ multiplex PCR assay. The entire amount of isolated RNA was reverse transcribed using the High Capacity cDNA Reverse Transcription Kit, so the sequenced TCRB transcripts were expressed ones. In TCRdb, the immuneACCESS table is reduced to in-frame sequences with V and J assigned. These tables do not hold every clone; where another copy was compared, an unresolved V gene accounts for under half, and the others remain unexplained. This sample is represented by over 650,000 clones; roughly 13% of them were singletons. Jointly, the top ten make up just under 0.04% of the sample. No cognate antigen is known for these TCRs. The full study reports these points: In all four CD4+ subsets, TCRB CDR3 length was moderately but significantly shorter in type 1 diabetes patients.

What was sequenced was naive CD4+ T cells from blood. The label giving this sample's cell subset or site can be read as: true naive CD4+ T cells. The receptors were sampled from a man between 18 and 35 years old with type 1 diabetes.

The chain links TRBV6-5 to TRBJ2-5; D uncertain. Germline assignment: CDR1 MNHEY and CDR2 SVGAGI. The CDR3 consists of 13 residues. V lost 5 bases and J 2 bases, leaving 9 bases between the germline ends. CDR3 sequence (DNA): TGTGCCAGCAGTGATCAAGGTCAAGAGACCCAGTACTTC. This encodes CASSDQGQETQYF.

In this sample, this clone turned up a few times. The chain recombines TRBV18 with TRBJ1-1; TRBD1 matches 10 bases. The germline V gene encodes CDR1 KGHSH and CDR2 LQKENI. V dropped 3 bases and J dropped 3; count of bases not matched to a gene: 10. The CDR3 covers 17 residues. In nucleotides, the CDR3 is TGTGCCAGCTCACCTCAATTGACAGGGGGCGGGGACACTGAAGCTTTCTTT. Translating gives CASSPQLTGGGDTEAFF.

The chain links TRBV30 to TRBJ2-7; TRBD2 matches at 8 bases. This CDR3 is built from 13 residues. Looked up from germline, CDR1 is GTSNPN and CDR2 is SVGIG (reference sequence). V shed 4 bases, J shed 7 bases, and the junction held 9 bases outside the gene matches. The CDR3 nucleotides read TGTGCCTGGAACAGAGCGGGGGCTCGGGAGCAGTACTTC. Encoded protein: CAWNRAGAREQYF.

CDR3 bases: TGTGCCAGCAGCCAAGACAGGGCCTATGGCTACACCTTC. Translating gives CASSQDRAYGYTF. V gene TRBV7-2 combines with J gene TRBJ1-2; 7 nucleotides agree with TRBD1. V was pared by 5 bases and J by 4 bases, with 4 bases of the junction left unmatched. CDR1 and CDR2 (germline): SGHTA, FQGNSA. The CDR3 totals 13 residues.

This clone was observed a few times. V is TRBV30 and J is TRBJ2-3, with 8 bases identical to TRBD2. Germline V gene lookup returns CDR1 GTSNPN and CDR2 SVGIG (reference sequence). V lost 0 bases and J lost 6; bases outside the gene matches: 11. The CDR3 covers 16 residues. The CDR3 protein is CAWSVNAAGVLDTQYF. The CDR3 DNA sequence: TGTGCCTGGAGTGTAAATGCAGCGGGAGTACTGGATACGCAGTATTTT.

The J gene is TRBJ1-2, the V gene TRBV25-1; D ambiguous. Trimming took 3 bases from V and 11 from J, leaving 22 bases between them. Germline V gene data show CDR1 as MGHDK and CDR2 as SYGVNS. This CDR3 region has 15 residues. The chain's CDR3 is CASSDLGRSTHRYTF. The CDR3 region has the DNA TGTGCCAGCAGTGACTTGGGCCGCTCAACCCATCGGTACACCTTC.

The V and J genes are TRBV2 and TRBJ2-5; D remains unclear. Trimming removed 6 bases at V and 5 bases at J, with 22 bases between. The CDR3 loop spans 16 amino acids. Germline assignment: CDR1 SNHLY and CDR2 FYNNEI. This chain's CDR3 is CASRPGGEGYRETQYF. In nucleotides, the CDR3 is TGTGCCAGCAGACCCGGTGGGGAAGGGTATCGGGAGACCCAGTACTTC.

V is TRBV6-5 and J is TRBJ2-7; possible D gene TRBD2, 5 bases. CDR1 is MNHEY, CDR2 SVGAGI, per germline. The CDR3 runs to 16 residues. Trimming cost V 0 bases and J 0 bases, with 12 bases left between them. The CDR3 DNA follows: TGTGCCAGCAGTTACTCGACTGGAGGCCTCTCCTACGAGCAGTACTTC. Translated, it gives CASSYSTGGLSYEQYF.

This chain links TRBV7-2 with TRBJ2-1; unclear D gene. The germline V gene encodes CDR1 SGHTA and CDR2 FQGNSA. The CDR3 contains 12 residues. Trimming removed 2 bases at V and 13 bases at J, with 12 bases between. The CDR3 nucleotides are TGTGCCAGCAGCTTATCCGGCGGTAGTCAGTTCTTC. Encoded protein: CASSLSGGSQFF.

The chain uses TRBV12-5 and TRBJ2-1, with 8 nucleotides matching TRBD2. CDR3 length: 16 amino acids. The V and J ends lost 0 bases and 3 bases, in that order; junction bases with no gene match: 4. CDR1 is LGHNT and CDR2 is FRNRAP in the germline V gene. The CDR3 bases are TGTGCTAGTGGTTTGGTAAGGCTAGCGGGCTACAATGAGCAGTTCTTC. Protein sequence: CASGLVRLAGYNEQFF.

This chain joins TRBV9 and TRBJ1-1; D call uncertain. Germline V gives CDR1 SGDLS, CDR2 YYNGEE. The V end was cut by 4 bases, the J end by 5 bases, with 12 bases between. The CDR3 spans 13 residues. The CDR3 loop reads CASSKGQGTEAFF. The CDR3 DNA sequence: TGTGCCAGCAGCAAGGGCCAAGGGACTGAAGCTTTCTTT.

A few counts support this clone. The CDR3 here is CAWSGFGQGAGYSNQPQHF. DNA for the CDR3: TGTGCCTGGAGCGGATTTGGACAGGGGGCAGGATATAGCAATCAGCCCCAGCATTTT. V is TRBV30 and J is TRBJ1-5, with 11 bases matching TRBD1. J lost 0 bases, V lost 3 bases, and 13 bases had no gene match. The CDR3 sequence is 19 residues long. Germline-derived CDR1 and CDR2 are GTSNPN and SVGIG (reference sequence).

This clone was picked up a small number of times. The chain carries TRBV18 and TRBJ2-1, with a tentative D call TRBD2 (6 bases). This CDR3 region has 14 residues. Germline V gives CDR1 KGHSH, CDR2 LQKENI. Trimming left V 1 base short and J 7 bases short, with 11 bases between. CDR3 amino acids: CASSPREVVNEQFF. The CDR3 DNA follows: TGTGCCAGCTCACCACGGGAGGTTGTAAATGAGCAGTTCTTC.

The gene calls are TRBV12-2 and TRBJ2-3; TRBD2 is taken as the D call from the table, unchecked against the DNA. TRBV12-2 is reported as a pseudogene. This CDR3 is 16 amino acids long. The CDR3 DNA reads as TGTGCAAGTCGCCCAGGGACTAGCGGGGCCACAGATACGCAGTATTTT. This gives the protein CASRPGTSGATDTQYF.

Here the CDR3 reads CASSSRRLARETQYF. DNA of the CDR3: TGTGCCAGCAGCTCCCGGCGGCTAGCACGGGAGACCCAGTACTTC. This sequence joins TRBV7-8 and TRBJ2-5, with D perhaps TRBD2 (5 bases). V lost 4 bases to trimming and J lost 5 bases, with 17 bases between them. There are 15 residues in the CDR3. Germline V gene sequence: CDR1 SGHVS, CDR2 FQNEAQ. The full variable domain, its missing parts supplied by reference TRBV7-8 and TRBJ2-5, is GAGVSQSPRYKVAKRGQDVALRCDPISGHVSLFWYQQALGQGPEFLTYFQNEAQLDKSGLPSDRFFAERPEGSVSTLKIQRTQQEDSAVYLCASSSRRLARETQYFGPGTRLLVL.

This clone showed up just a few times. The gene calls are TRBV30 and TRBJ2-5; D not resolved. Germline loops: CDR1 GTSNPN, CDR2 SVGIG (reference sequence). V gave up 1 base and J gave up 11 bases, with 11 bases separating them. This CDR3 spans 11 amino acids. DNA of the CDR3: TGTGCCTGGAGTGGTCTGAGTATTCAGTACTTC. It encodes CAWSGLSIQYF.

The V gene is TRBV25-1, the J gene TRBJ2-7, with 9 bases matching TRBD2. The CDR3 consists of 15 residues. Germline V lookup: CDR1 MGHDK, CDR2 SYGVNS. V gave up 2 bases and J gave up 7 bases; unmatched junction bases: 9. The CDR3 coding sequence is TGTGCCAGCAGTGAACGTGGCGGGAGGGCCAGAGAGCAGTACTTC. Translating it yields CASSERGGRAREQYF.

The chain has TRBV7-2 and TRBJ2-1; D uncertain. The CDR3 is 13 residues long. The V gene's germline CDR1 is SGHTA and CDR2 FQGNSA. V was pared by 1 base and J by 8 bases, with 9 bases between. The chain's CDR3 is CASSLGGGDEQFF. The CDR3, as DNA: TGTGCCAGCAGCTTAGGAGGCGGAGATGAGCAGTTCTTC. Drawing the rest from reference TRBV7-2 and TRBJ2-1, the complete variable domain is GAGVSQSPSNKVTEKGKDVELRCDPISGHTALYWYRQSLGQGLEFLIYFQGNSAPDKSGLPSDRFSAERTGGSVSTLTIQRTQQEDSAVYLCASSLGGGDEQFFGPGTRLTVL.

The chain has TRBV15 and TRBJ2-2, with 7 bases lining up with TRBD2. This CDR3 spans 19 amino acids. V was clipped by 2 bases and J by 4 bases; unmatched bases: 16. CDR1 is LNHNV and CDR2 is YYDKDF in the germline V gene (reference sequence). CDR3 coding DNA: TGTGCCACCAGCAGACCCCCGACCGGGAGGACGGATTTCACCGGGGAGCTGTTTTTT. Translating gives CATSRPPTGRTDFTGELFF.

In its sample, this clone was seen once. This sequence joins TRBV27 and TRBJ2-7; 10 bases match TRBD1. The V segment lost 9 bases and the J segment 2 bases; nucleotides outside the gene matches: 13. This CDR3 region has 16 residues. Germline V gene sequence: CDR1 MNHEY, CDR2 SMNVEV (reference sequence). The CDR3, as DNA: TGTGCCAGAACAAAAACCGGGGGGACAGGGGCCTACGAGCAGTACTTC. It translates to CARTKTGGTGAYEQYF.

The gene calls are TRBV29-1 and TRBJ2-1; 10 nucleotides align to TRBD1. Germline V gene lookup returns CDR1 SQVTM and CDR2 ANQGSEA. V shed 3 bases and J 9 bases; nucleotides not matched to a gene: 2. The CDR3 is 12 amino acids. The CDR3 nucleotides read TGCAGCGTTGAGACAGGGGGCACTGAGCAGTTCTTC. Amino acids: CSVETGGTEQFF.

The chain links TRBV11-2 to TRBJ2-6; the D is unclear. CDR1 is SGHAT, CDR2 FQNNGV, per germline. The CDR3 sequence is 15 residues long. V dropped 5 bases and J dropped 0 bases, with 8 bases sitting between them. CDR3 amino acids: CASSPGASGANVLTF. CDR3 DNA sequence: TGTGCCAGCAGCCCCGGAGCCTCTGGGGCCAACGTCCTGACTTTC.

The chain uses TRBV28 and TRBJ2-1; unclear D gene. The germline CDR1 and CDR2 sequences are MDHEN and SYDVKM. The ends were cut back, 6 bases at V and 8 bases at J, with 5 bases in the middle. The CDR3 runs to 10 residues. CDR3 amino acids: CASSRYEQFF. CDR3 bases: TGTGCCAGCAGCCGCTATGAGCAGTTCTTC.

This clone has only a few counts. The rearrangement links TRBV7-2 to TRBJ2-3, with 9 bases lining up with TRBD1. The CDR3 sequence is 17 residues long. Per the germline V gene, CDR1 is SGHTA and CDR2 is FQGNSA. V was pared by 2 bases and J by 1 base, with 7 bases of the junction left unmatched. Here the CDR3 reads CASSLIGGQGRTDTQYF. The CDR3 DNA sequence: TGTGCCAGCAGCTTAATCGGAGGACAGGGGCGCACAGATACGCAGTATTTT.

This clone showed up just a few times. The V and J genes are TRBV19 and TRBJ2-6; 7 nucleotides line up with TRBD1. This CDR3 is built from 16 residues. V lost 1 base to trimming and J lost 2 bases; unmatched junction nucleotides: 2. CDR1 LNHDA and CDR2 SQIVND come from the germline V gene (reference sequence). The CDR3 bases are TGTGCCAGTAGTATAGGAGGGACAGCTGGGGCCAACGTCCTGACTTTC. It yields the protein CASSIGGTAGANVLTF.

The chain links TRBV7-2 to TRBJ2-3; unclear D gene. This CDR3 is 15 amino acids long. Germline-derived CDR1 and CDR2 are SGHTA and FQGNSA. V dropped 5 bases and J dropped 3 bases, with 15 bases sitting between them. The CDR3 loop reads CASSPQISQTDTQYF. CDR3 DNA: TGTGCCAGCAGCCCTCAGATAAGTCAGACAGATACGCAGTATTTT.

A few counts support this clone. This sequence joins TRBV11-2 and TRBJ2-1; no firm D call. The length of the CDR3 is 13 residues. Germline V gene lookup returns CDR1 SGHAT and CDR2 FQNNGV. Trimming removed 1 base from V and 9 bases from J, with 10 bases in between. For the CDR3, the DNA is TGTGCCAGCAGCTTAGGTGGTCGCGGTGAGCAGTTCTTC. Its protein product is CASSLGGRGEQFF.

This clone was counted a few times. The rearrangement links TRBV20-1 to TRBJ2-4; D is perhaps TRBD1 (6 bases). Germline V gene lookup returns CDR1 DFQATT and CDR2 SNEGSKA (reference sequence). The CDR3 consists of 11 residues. Trimming removed 4 bases at V and 10 bases at J, with 11 bases between. The CDR3 here is CSAKTGWIQYF. The DNA of the CDR3 is TGCAGTGCTAAGACAGGTTGGATTCAGTACTTC.